Listed below are T cell receptor beta chains from one sample, sequenced in a study of tumor-infiltrating lymphocytes in primary liver carcinoma. In TCRdb, the multiplex PCR reads were re-called with MiXCR into one record per CDR3 protein. The sample contains 300,000 to 400,000 distinct CDR3 sequences, approximately 65% of which appear only once. Sequencing was carried out using peripheral blood. These receptors all stem from a man in his forties with primary liver carcinoma and hepatitis B virus infection. Both conserved end residues are part of each CDR3. The D gene is left open where the match is weak. Clone size, where shown, is once, few, many, or a class for clones that have expanded.

abundance,d_gene,j_gene,v_gene,CDR3aa,CDR3nt
-,-,TRBJ1-3,TRBV6-5,CTSKERFSGNTIYF,TGTACCAGCAAGGAACGCTTCTCTGGAAACACCATATATTTT
many,-,TRBJ1-5,TRBV7-8,CASSFRDQPQHF,TGTGCCAGCAGCTTTCGAGATCAGCCCCAGCATTTT
-,TRBD2,TRBJ2-1,TRBV10-3,CAIGDFSGSSYTEQFF,TGTGCCATCGGGGATTTTAGCGGGAGCTCCTACACTGAGCAGTTCTTC
-,TRBD2,TRBJ2-1,TRBV10-3,CAISSGSDDEQFF,TGTGCCATCAGTAGCGGGAGCGATGATGAGCAGTTCTTC
-,-,TRBJ1-5,TRBV6-1,CASGENVRGLDSNQPQHF,TGTGCCAGCGGTGAAAACGTCCGTGGGTTGGATAGCAATCAGCCCCAGCATTTT
-,TRBD2,TRBJ2-7,TRBV11-2,CASSLGTSGRSPNEQYF,TGTGCAAGCAGCTTAGGTACTAGCGGGAGGTCCCCCAATGAGCAGTACTTC
-,TRBD2,TRBJ2-3,TRBV11-3,CASSRREDRDQDTQYF,TGTGCCAGCAGCCGACGGGAGGATAGAGACCAAGATACGCAGTATTTT
many,TRBD1,TRBJ1-4,TRBV12-3/TRBV12-4,CASSLNAGGNFNEKLFF,TGTGCCAGCAGTTTAAATGCAGGGGGCAACTTCAATGAAAAACTGTTTTTT
-,-,TRBJ2-3,TRBV7-3,CASSYYRGSVFTDTQYF,TGTGCCAGCAGTTATTACCGGGGATCCGTTTTCACAGATACGCAGTATTTT
-,-,TRBJ1-2,TRBV6-2/TRBV6-3,CASLRVGYGHTF,TGTGCCTCCCTGAGAGTCGGCTATGGCCACACCTTC
-,TRBD2,TRBJ2-1,TRBV11-2,CVSSLVVSGSSYDEQFF,TGTGTCAGCAGCTTAGTTGTTAGCGGGAGCTCCTACGATGAGCAGTTCTTC
few,-,TRBJ1-3,TRBV4-1,CASSQELTGNTIYF,TGCGCCAGCAGCCAAGAACTTACCGGAAACACCATATATTTT
many,TRBD1,TRBJ2-7,TRBV6-2/TRBV6-3,CASSPTGGRIEQYF,TGTGCCAGCAGCCCGACAGGGGGTCGCATCGAGCAGTACTTC
-,TRBD2,TRBJ2-7,TRBV5-6,CASSLGLAGRNEQYF,TGTGCCAGCAGCCTCGGACTAGCGGGAAGAAACGAGCAGTACTTC
-,-,TRBJ1-2,TRBV6-5,CASRGDGYTF,TGTGCCAGCAGAGGAGATGGCTACACCTTC
many,TRBD2,TRBJ2-7,TRBV5-6,CASSLLAGKTYEQYF,TGTGCCAGCAGCTTACTAGCGGGAAAAACCTACGAGCAGTACTTC
-,-,TRBJ2-2,TRBV25-1,CASRSDRNTGELFF,TGTGCCAGCAGGAGCGACAGAAACACCGGGGAGCTGTTTTTT
-,TRBD2,TRBJ2-1,TRBV12-3/TRBV12-4,CVSSFPSLAGGEGNEQSF,TGTGTCAGCAGTTTCCCCAGTCTCGCGGGAGGGGAGGGCAATGAGCAGTCCTTC
-,TRBD1,TRBJ2-5,TRBV29-1,CSVRTGEEAQYF,TGTAGCGTTAGGACAGGGGAAGAGGCCCAGTACTTC
many,-,TRBJ1-5,TRBV6-5,CASRVTGRDSNQPQHF,TGTGCCAGCAGAGTCACAGGGCGGGATAGCAATCAGCCCCAGCATTTT
few,TRBD1,TRBJ1-1,TRBV7-9,CASSLVSGGQGKNTEAFF,TGTGCCAGCAGCTTAGTTTCGGGGGGACAGGGTAAGAACACTGAAGCTTTCTTT
once,-,TRBJ2-5,TRBV29-1,CSVEYPGQETQHF,TGCAGCGTTGAGTACCCAGGGCAAGAGACCCAGCACTTC
few,-,TRBJ2-4,TRBV30,CAWSLGVLAKNIQYF,TGTGCCTGGAGCCTGGGAGTACTAGCCAAAAACATTCAGTACTTC
-,-,TRBJ2-7,TRBV5-6,CASSLPDNSYEQYF,TGTGCCAGCAGCTTGCCGGACAATTCCTACGAGCAGTACTTC
-,-,TRBJ2-1,TRBV4-3,CASSQVAQRSYNERFF,TGCGCCAGCAGCCAAGTAGCTCAACGGTCCTACAATGAGCGGTTCTTC
many,-,TRBJ1-2,TRBV6-6,CASRQGMAYGYTF,TGTGCCAGCAGACAGGGTATGGCCTATGGCTACACCTTC
many,-,TRBJ2-5,TRBV11-2,CASSQPQGWETQYF,TGTGCCAGCAGCCAACCACAGGGATGGGAGACCCAGTACTTC
once,-,TRBJ2-2,TRBV11-3,CASSQHKVSGGLFF,TGTGCCAGCAGCCAGCACAAGGTTTCCGGGGGGCTGTTTTTT
many,-,TRBJ1-2,TRBV4-1,CASSPKREGTGSNYGYTF,TGCGCCAGCAGCCCAAAAAGAGAGGGAACGGGTTCTAACTATGGCTACACCTTC
-,-,TRBJ2-5,TRBV11-2,CVSSLEGGSQETQCF,TGTGTCAGCAGCTTAGAAGGGGGGAGCCAAGAGACCCAGTGCTTC
-,-,TRBJ1-4,TRBV7-8,CASSLIPPFVATNEKLFF,TGTGCCAGCAGCTTAATACCGCCCTTCGTTGCAACTAATGAAAAACTGTTTTTT
many,-,TRBJ1-5,TRBV10-3,CAISRDTNQPQHF,TGTGCCATCAGTCGGGACACTAATCAGCCCCAGCATTTT
-,TRBD1,TRBJ2-1,TRBV11-2,CASSLRTGDYNEQFF,TGTGCTAGCAGCTTAAGGACAGGGGACTACAATGAGCAGTTCTTC
many,-,TRBJ2-7,TRBV6-2/TRBV6-3,CASSKLTSFYEQYF,TGTGCCAGCAGCAAGCTCACGTCCTTCTACGAGCAGTACTTC
-,-,TRBJ1-1,TRBV4-2,CASSRTWGGAQRGTEAFF,TGTGCCAGCAGCCGAACCTGGGGGGGGGCGCAGAGGGGCACTGAAGCTTTCTTT
many,-,TRBJ1-3,TRBV6-5,CASSSPSSGNTIYF,TGTGCCAGCAGTTCCCCCAGCTCTGGAAACACCATATATTTT
-,TRBD2,TRBJ2-2,TRBV11-2,CASSQGLMGVTGELFF,TGTGCCAGCAGCCAGGGACTAATGGGAGTTACCGGGGAGCTGTTTTTT
-,-,TRBJ1-2,TRBV4-1,CASSQGVVNYGYTF,TGCGCCAGCAGCCAAGGTGTGGTCAACTATGGCTACACCTTC
many,-,TRBJ1-1,TRBV29-1,CSVDMGGGTGEAFF,TGCAGCGTTGATATGGGCGGGGGGACCGGTGAAGCTTTCTTT
few,-,TRBJ1-6,TRBV14,CASSQAGRALHF,TGTGCCAGCAGCCAAGCGGGCAGGGCCCTCCACTTT
-,TRBD1,TRBJ1-4,TRBV7-2,CASRPSPGQVSGLFF,TGTGCCAGCAGACCCTCTCCGGGACAGGTGTCTGGACTGTTTTTT
many,-,TRBJ1-5,TRBV11-1,CASSLGRGLNQPQHF,TGTGCCAGCAGCCTGGGACGGGGATTGAATCAGCCCCAGCATTTT
many,-,TRBJ2-7,TRBV11-2,CASSIYPRQSYEQYF,TGTGCCAGCAGCATTTATCCCCGACAGTCCTACGAGCAGTACTTC
-,-,TRBJ2-2,TRBV11-1,CASSLRANTGELSF,TGTGCCAGCAGCTTAAGAGCGAACACCGGGGAACTGTCTTTT
-,TRBD1,TRBJ2-3,TRBV4-3,CASSLGDGTDMQYF,TGCGCCAGCAGCCTGGGAGACGGGACAGATATGCAGTATTTT
-,TRBD2,TRBJ2-2,TRBV30,CACKTSGSIAGELFF,TGTGCCTGTAAGACTAGCGGGAGTATCGCCGGGGAGCTGTTTTTT
-,-,TRBJ2-7,TRBV5-4,CVSSDEGDGEQYF,TGTGTCAGCAGCGATGAGGGGGACGGGGAGCAGTACTTC
-,-,TRBJ1-5,TRBV11-2,CASSFTGGYLPQHF,TGTGCCAGCAGCTTCACCGGAGGGTATCTGCCCCAGCATTTT
-,-,TRBJ2-7,TRBV4-2,CARSQGDTTYEQCF,TGTGCCCGCAGCCAAGGGGATACCACCTACGAGCAGTGCTTC
-,-,TRBJ2-5,TRBV11-2,CASSGRPQETQYF,TGCGCCAGCAGCGGACGGCCACAAGAGACCCAGTACTTC
-,-,TRBJ2-1,TRBV4-2,CASRQENGGVGEQFF,TGTGCCAGCAGACAAGAAAATGGCGGGGTAGGAGAGCAGTTCTTC
-,TRBD1,TRBJ2-1,TRBV11-2,CASSLPQGVGINEQFF,TGTGCCAGCAGCTTACCCCAGGGGGTGGGAATCAATGAGCAGTTCTTC
-,-,TRBJ2-1,TRBV11-1,CVSSLVRTREQFF,TGTGTCAGCAGCCTAGTTCGCACTCGGGAGCAGTTCTTC
-,-,TRBJ2-7,TRBV11-2,CASSETTPARAYEQYF,TGTGCCAGCAGCGAAACGACTCCAGCTAGGGCCTACGAGCAGTACTTC
once,TRBD1,TRBJ1-2,TRBV29-1,CSVTLGTGCNYGYNF,TGCAGCGTGACTCTCGGGACAGGGTGTAACTATGGCTACAACTTC
-,-,TRBJ2-7,TRBV7-2,CASSRGQFYEQYF,TGTGCCAGCAGCCGCGGACAGTTCTACGAGCAGTACTTC
-,TRBD1,TRBJ2-1,TRBV4-1,CASSLGQGAVGERFF,TGCGCCAGCAGCCTGGGACAGGGGGCGGTCGGTGAGCGGTTCTTC
-,TRBD2,TRBJ2-5,TRBV11-1,CVSSFRLAGGETQYF,TGTGTCAGCAGCTTCAGACTAGCAGGAGGGGAGACCCAGTACTTC